The following is a T cell receptor beta chain sequence with its context. The record originates from a study of blood T cell repertoires in COVID-19. Study summary: T cells, B-cell-depleted T cells, or PBMCs supplied cDNA or gDNA.

Original processing methods: Reference gene primer amplification in the assay estimated nucleated cell counts. Generated by immunoSEQ multiplex PCR, the TCRdb table keeps only in-frame clones and is missing some. V, J and clone size were drawn from that table, and D and trimming were deduced from the DNA. The profile shows around 300,000 clones, roughly 86% of them singletons. Cohort placement rested on clinical history that participants reported themselves. This CDR3 comprises 19 residues. Germline assignment: CDR1 SGHAT and CDR2 FQNNGV. Trimming cost V 5 bases and J 0 bases, with 25 bases left between them.

The sequence derives from a woman aged 18-30 years who had recovered from COVID-19. Sequencing was done on a sample of PBMCs or T cells enriched from blood (not recorded which). This sequence joins TRBV11-2 and TRBJ1-2, with D maybe TRBD1 (6 bases). Here the CDR3 DNA reads TGTGCCAGCAGCGGTGGGGGGGGGCGATCCCCCCTCTCTAACTATGGCTACACCTTC. It specifies CASSGGGGRSPLSNYGYTF.